The 26 T cell receptor beta chains given below trace back to one sample, sequenced in a study of low-dose radiotherapy and immunotherapy resistance in tumors. cDNA synthesis used a TRAV/TRBV-specific primer set for both chains. TCR amplification used roughly 18 PCR cycles, a constant-region primer and a V-primer adapter. TCRdb independently ran MiXCR on the reads; one entry per CDR3 protein. The table records under 90,000 distinct CDR3 sequences, roughly 31% of them present only once. Time point indicated: before trial treatment. Sequences were derived from PBMCs, sampled before treatment. The receptors here all came from a female donor with ovarian cancer.

This clonotype was counted a few times. The chain uses TRBV4-1 and TRBJ2-1; 13 positions match TRBD2. V lost 1 base and J lost 0; bases outside the gene matches: 6. The CDR3 extends over 19 amino acids. Germline V CDR1 and CDR2: MGHRA, YSYEKL. The CDR3 sequence is CASSQGVLAGGISYNEQFF. CDR3 bases: TGCGCCAGCAGCCAAGGGGTACTAGCGGGAGGGATCTCCTACAATGAGCAGTTCTTC.

This sequence joins TRBV2 and TRBJ1-1; unclear D gene. The CDR3 is made up of 12 amino acids. The germline V gene encodes CDR1 SNHLY and CDR2 FYNNEI. V lost 6 bases, J lost 6 bases, and 11 bases lay in between. CDR3 sequence reads: CASSVQASEAFF. The CDR3 DNA reads TGTGCCAGCAGCGTTCAGGCTTCTGAAGCTTTCTTT. Based on the CDR3 plus reference TRBV2 and TRBJ1-1, the full variable domain is EPEVTQTPSHQVTQMGQEVILRCVPISNHLYFYWYRQILGQKVEFLVSFYNNEISEKSEIFDDQFSVERPDGSNFTLKIRSTKLEDSAMYFCASSVQASEAFFGQGTRLTVV.

To note about this clonotype: A far larger clone is only one base removed, so a read error is likely. This sequence joins TRBV5-6 and TRBJ2-1; either TRBD1 or TRBD2 may supply D (5 bases each). V lost 2 bases and J 10 bases, leaving 19 bases between the germline ends. Germline loops: CDR1 SGHDT, CDR2 YYEEEE. The CDR3 totals 15 residues. The CDR3 is CASSFSVGAHYEQFF. The CDR3 nucleotides read TGTGCCAGCAGCTTTTCTGTCGGGGCTCACTACGAGCAGTTCTTC. Complete variable domain (other parts from reference TRBV5-6 and TRBJ2-1): DAGVTQSPTHLIKTRGQQVTLRCSPKSGHDTVSWYQQALGQGPQFIFQYYEEEERQRGNFPDRFSGHQFPNYSSELNVNALLLGDSALYLCASSFSVGAHYEQFFGPGTRLTVL.

This clonotype was recorded a few times. This chain joins TRBV7-2 and TRBJ2-5, with D possibly TRBD2 on 6 matching bases. This CDR3 has 13 amino acids. Germline V gene sequence: CDR1 SGHTA, CDR2 FQGNSA. Trimming cost V 5 bases and J 2 bases, with 9 bases left between them. CDR3 sequence reads: CASSRRVQETQYF. CDR3 coding DNA: TGTGCCAGCAGCCGGAGGGTACAAGAGACCCAGTACTTC.

The table lists this clonotype with many counts. This chain links TRBV20-1 with TRBJ2-1, with D hard to call. Germline V gene lookup returns CDR1 DFQATT and CDR2 SNEGSKA (reference sequence). V was shortened by 5 bases and J by 5 bases, with 10 bases between the two germline ends. The CDR3 extends over 12 amino acids. The chain's CDR3 is CSADWDDNEQFF. DNA for the CDR3: TGCAGTGCTGACTGGGATGACAATGAGCAGTTCTTC.

With regard to this clonotype: A read error is possible here, since a much larger clone lies one base away. The genes are TRBV6-5 and TRBJ1-5; maybe TRBD1 (5 bases). The CDR3 extends over 13 amino acids. Germline V gene lookup returns CDR1 MNHEY and CDR2 SVGAGI. CDR3 sequence reads: CASSGTSNQLQHF. DNA for the CDR3: TGTGCCAGCAGCGGGACTAGCAATCAGCTCCAGCATTTT.

The chain combines TRBV29-1 with TRBJ2-3; TRBD1 matches at 7 bases. With 6 bases clipped from V and 0 bases from J, the junction kept 6 bases outside the gene matches. CDR1 is SQVTM and CDR2 is ANQGSEA in the germline V gene. CDR3 size: 14 residues. The CDR3 spells CSVAGQASTDTQYF. Here the CDR3 DNA reads TGCAGCGTGGCCGGACAGGCTAGCACAGATACGCAGTATTTT.

As concerns this clonotype: It may be a read error: a sequence one base away is much more abundant. The V call is TRBV11-3, the J call TRBJ2-1, with 9 bases identical to TRBD2. V gave up 5 bases and J gave up 7 bases; unmatched junction bases: 12. The CDR3 consists of 16 residues. Per the germline V gene, CDR1 is SGHNT and CDR2 is YENEEA. The CDR3 sequence: CASSPSGREGWNEQFF. The CDR3 DNA follows: TGTGCCAGCAGCCCTTCGGGGCGGGAGGGATGGAATGAGCAGTTCTTC.

This clonotype was detected many times. The chain links TRBV6-8 to TRBJ1-2; TRBD1 matches at 8 bases. The CDR3 contains 15 residues. V shed 2 bases and J 6 bases; nucleotides not matched to a gene: 8. Germline-derived CDR1 and CDR2 are MNHGY and SAAAGT. The chain's CDR3 is CASSYPQGATDGYTF. CDR3 nucleotide sequence: TGTGCCAGCAGTTACCCTCAGGGGGCGACGGATGGCTACACCTTC.

Ten or more counts support this clonotype. This chain connects TRBV7-9 to TRBJ2-1, with D perhaps matching TRBD2 (6 bases). With 5 bases removed from V and 0 bases from J, the gap between germline ends came to 17 bases. This CDR3 has 17 amino acids. In germline, CDR1 is SEHNR, CDR2 FQNEAQ (reference sequence). CDR3 nucleotide sequence: TGTGCCAGCAGCACGACTAGACAGCTTCACTCCTACAATGAGCAGTTCTTC. Translating it yields CASSTTRQLHSYNEQFF. Drawing the rest from reference TRBV7-9 and TRBJ2-1, the complete variable domain is DTGVSQNPRHKITKRGQNVTFRCDPISEHNRLYWYRQTLGQGPEFLTYFQNEAQLEKSRLLSDRFSAERPKGSFSTLEIQRTEQGDSAMYLCASSTTRQLHSYNEQFFGPGTRLTVL.

In this sample, this clonotype turned up many times. V usage is TRBV11-2 and J usage is TRBJ2-3; 8 bases match TRBD2. CDR1 is SGHAT and CDR2 is FQNNGV in the germline V gene. After removal of 5 bases from V and 0 bases from J, the junction contained 4 bases not matched to a gene. CDR3 length equals 15 residues. The CDR3 spells CASSVSGGSTDTQYF. CDR3 bases: TGTGCCAGCAGCGTAAGCGGGGGTAGCACAGATACGCAGTATTTT.

This clonotype occurred many times. The chain couples TRBV7-2 to TRBJ2-7; D may be TRBD1 or TRBD2 (5 bases each). Trimming stripped 5 bases from V and 4 bases from J, with 18 bases between. From germline, CDR1 is SGHTA and CDR2 FQGNSA. CDR3 length: 15 residues. The CDR3 loop is CASSPRDRQVYEQYF. The CDR3 nucleotides read TGTGCCAGCAGCCCCCGGGACCGGCAGGTATACGAGCAGTACTTC.

This clonotype was observed at least ten times. This sequence joins TRBV20-1 and TRBJ1-1, with 8 bases identical to TRBD1. Germline lookup yields CDR1 DFQATT and CDR2 SNEGSKA (reference sequence). V lost 4 bases to trimming and J lost 3 bases; unmatched junction nucleotides: 7. The CDR3 loop spans 14 amino acids. The CDR3 here is CSAKMTGAYTEAFF. Written as DNA, the CDR3 is TGCAGTGCTAAAATGACAGGGGCCTACACTGAAGCTTTCTTT.

This clonotype was detected ten times or more. This chain uses TRBV11-2 with TRBJ2-5, with D uncertain. This CDR3 is built from 13 residues. Deletions cut 0 bases from V and 5 bases from J, with 7 bases between. Germline values: CDR1 SGHAT, CDR2 FQNNGV. The CDR3 region has the DNA TGTGCCAGCAGCTTAGATCCGGGTGAGACCCAGTACTTC. Protein: CASSLDPGETQYF.

This clonotype was picked up many times. The chain employs TRBV20-1 and TRBJ1-5; D not certain. Per the germline V gene, CDR1 is DFQATT and CDR2 is SNEGSKA (reference sequence). This CDR3 is 13 amino acids long. V was trimmed by 3 bases and J by 3 bases, leaving 9 bases between them. The CDR3 bases are TGCAGTGCTAGGGGATTAAACAATCAGCCCCAGCATTTT. Protein: CSARGLNNQPQHF.

There are many counts of this clonotype. The chain combines TRBV19 with TRBJ2-7, with TRBD1 matching 9 bases. The CDR3 consists of 13 residues. V shed 4 bases and J 4 bases; nucleotides not matched to a gene: 2. CDR1 LNHDA and CDR2 SQIVND come from the germline V gene (reference sequence). CDR3 amino acids: CASSTGQGYEQYF. The CDR3 DNA is TGTGCCAGTAGTACCGGACAGGGGTACGAGCAGTACTTC.

This clonotype was recorded at least ten times. The J gene is TRBJ2-1, the V gene TRBV6-2 or TRBV6-3, with D tentatively TRBD1 or TRBD2 (6 bases each). CDR1 is MNHEY and CDR2 is SVGEGT in the germline V gene. This CDR3 is built from 14 residues. V was clipped by 7 bases and J by 7 bases, with 17 bases between them. CDR3 DNA sequence: TGTGCCAGCAAGTCTCCCGGGGGCCGAAATGAGCAGTTCTTC. Its protein is CASKSPGGRNEQFF.

This clonotype was counted many times. This chain joins TRBV7-9 and TRBJ2-5; maybe TRBD1 (7 bases). Germline CDR1 is SEHNR and CDR2 is FQNEAQ (reference sequence). With 4 bases removed from V and 3 bases from J, the gap between germline ends came to 15 bases. The CDR3 consists of 15 residues. CDR3 in amino acids: CASSSRGRGEETQYF. The CDR3 region has the DNA TGTGCCAGCAGCTCTAGGGGGCGCGGGGAAGAGACCCAGTACTTC.

The gene calls are TRBV20-1 and TRBJ2-7, with D maybe TRBD2 (6 bases). The germline gives CDR1 DFQATT, CDR2 SNEGSKA (reference sequence). Trimming removed 0 bases at V and 3 bases at J, with 18 bases between. CDR3 length equals 16 residues. CDR3 nucleotides: TGCAGTGCTAGAGATCGTGATGAGGGAGGCCTCTACGAGCAGTACTTC. The encoded protein is CSARDRDEGGLYEQYF.

This clonotype was observed at least ten times. The genes are TRBV20-1 and TRBJ2-5; D is perhaps TRBD2 (5 bases). V was pared by 6 bases and J by 9 bases, with 20 bases between. This CDR3 spans 13 amino acids. Germline V lookup: CDR1 DFQATT, CDR2 SNEGSKA (reference sequence). The CDR3: CSAGGLAGVPQYF. CDR3 coding DNA: TGCAGTGCAGGAGGCCTAGCCGGGGTGCCCCAGTACTTC.

This rearrangement joins TRBV5-1 to TRBJ2-2; D is possibly TRBD1 (6 bases). The CDR3 extends over 13 amino acids. Per the germline V gene, CDR1 is SGHRS and CDR2 is YFSETQ. V lost 6 bases and J lost 3, with 9 bases in between. CDR3 DNA sequence: TGCGCCAGCACCTACAGGGACACCGGGGAGCTGTTTTTT. Protein: CASTYRDTGELFF.

This clonotype was observed at least ten times. The CDR3 loop is CASSLAVVTDTQYF. CDR3 DNA: TGCGCCAGCAGCTTGGCAGTGGTTACAGATACGCAGTATTTT. The chain is built from TRBV5-1 and TRBJ2-3; D is uncertain. The length of the CDR3 is 14 residues. The V gene's germline CDR1 is SGHRS and CDR2 YFSETQ. Between the trimmed V and J ends, which lost 0 bases and 3 bases, there was a span of 8 bases. Full variable domain (missing parts from reference TRBV5-1 and TRBJ2-3): KAGVTQTPRYLIKTRGQQVTLSCSPISGHRSVSWYQQTPGQGLQFLFEYFSETQRNKGNFPGRFSGRQFSNSRSEMNVSTLELGDSALYLCASSLAVVTDTQYFGPGTRLTVL.

This clonotype was seen at least ten times. V is TRBV24-1 and J is TRBJ1-5, with TRBD1 matching over 10 bases. Germline values: CDR1 KGHDR, CDR2 SFDVKD. The ends lost 3 bases at V and 2 bases at J; junction bases unmatched: 3. CDR3 size: 16 residues. The CDR3 sequence is CATSDAGTGGNQPQHF. CDR3 in DNA: TGTGCCACCAGTGATGCCGGGACAGGGGGCAATCAGCCCCAGCATTTT.

The genes are TRBV10-3 and TRBJ1-1; D is ambiguous. CDR3 size: 12 residues. V lost 2 bases, J lost 6 bases, and 7 bases lay in between. Germline CDR1 reads ENHRY; CDR2 reads SYGVKD. The CDR3 bases are TGTGCCATCAGTGAGCTGGGAGCTGAAGCTTTCTTT. As protein: CAISELGAEAFF.

This clonotype was picked up many times. CDR3 sequence reads: CASSLTAGRTDTQYF. Written as DNA, the CDR3 is TGTGCCAGCAGTTTAACAGCGGGTCGCACAGATACGCAGTATTTT. The genes are TRBV28 and TRBJ2-3; tentative D call: TRBD2 (6 bases). Trimming pared 2 bases from V and 1 base from J, leaving 10 bases between. There are 15 residues in the CDR3. Germline V lookup: CDR1 MDHEN, CDR2 SYDVKM.

This clonotype has a count of ten or more. J is TRBJ2-1 and V is TRBV2, with 8 nucleotides matching TRBD2. Trimming cost V 7 bases and J 3 bases; bases outside gene matches: 11. The CDR3 contains 16 residues. Germline V gene sequence: CDR1 SNHLY, CDR2 FYNNEI. CDR3 loop: CASTKDSGRVYNEQFF. The CDR3 region has the DNA TGTGCCAGCACCAAAGACAGCGGGAGAGTCTACAATGAGCAGTTCTTC.